The sample holds one count of the clone carrying this TCR beta chain. PCR was performed a second time for 7 to 11 cycles using a sample-barcoded 5' primer and a J-beta primer mix. MiXCR was run by TCRdb on the 5' RACE reads, yielding one entry per CDR3 protein. Here the sample spans about 540,000 distinct CDR3 sequences, around 24% being singletons. The source of the sample is a study of blood T cells in healthy people across ages. V shed 2 bases and J 3 bases; nucleotides not matched to a gene: 4. Germline-derived CDR1 and CDR2 are SQVTM and ANQGSEA. The CDR3 contains 15 residues. This sample was also put to use in a study of T cells of mothers and their children. That publication notes: Second-PCR amplification with M1S added sample barcodes and 2-4 random nucleotides.

Sequencing used blood. The chain uses TRBV29-1 and TRBJ2-3; TRBD2 matches at 11 bases. The TCR was taken from a boy under 18 in good health. CDR3 protein: CSVETSGGPTDTQYF. CDR3 DNA: TGCAGCGTTGAAACTAGCGGGGGACCTACAGATACGCAGTATTTT.